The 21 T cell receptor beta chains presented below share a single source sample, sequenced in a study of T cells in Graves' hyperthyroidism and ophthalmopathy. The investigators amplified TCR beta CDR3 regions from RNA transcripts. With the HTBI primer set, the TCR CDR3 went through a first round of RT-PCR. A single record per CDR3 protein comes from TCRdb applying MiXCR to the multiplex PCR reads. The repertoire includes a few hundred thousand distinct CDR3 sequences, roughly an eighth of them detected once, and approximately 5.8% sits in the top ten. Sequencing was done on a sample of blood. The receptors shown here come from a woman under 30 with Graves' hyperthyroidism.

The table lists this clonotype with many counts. CDR3 DNA: TGTGCCAGCGACAGTTTGGGGCCAGATACGCAGTATTTT. This encodes CASDSLGPDTQYF. The chain joins TRBV2 to TRBJ2-3; D is possibly TRBD1 (5 bases). The V gene's germline CDR1 is SNHLY and CDR2 FYNNEI. The ends were cut back, 8 bases at V and 4 bases at J, with 13 bases in the middle. The CDR3 totals 13 residues.

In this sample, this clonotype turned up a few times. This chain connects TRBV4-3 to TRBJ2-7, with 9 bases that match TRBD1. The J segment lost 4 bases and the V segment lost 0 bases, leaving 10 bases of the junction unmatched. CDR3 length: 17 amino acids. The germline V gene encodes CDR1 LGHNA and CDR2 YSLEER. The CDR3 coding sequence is TGCGCCAGCAGCCAAGAGGGTGGCGGACAGGGGTGGTACGAGCAGTACTTC. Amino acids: CASSQEGGGQGWYEQYF.

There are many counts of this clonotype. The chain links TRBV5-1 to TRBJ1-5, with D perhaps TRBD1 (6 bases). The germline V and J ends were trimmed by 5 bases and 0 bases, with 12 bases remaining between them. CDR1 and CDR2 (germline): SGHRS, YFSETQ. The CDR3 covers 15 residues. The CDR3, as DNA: TGCGCCAGCAGAGAGGACAGCGGTAGCAATCAGCCCCAGCATTTT. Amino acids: CASREDSGSNQPQHF.

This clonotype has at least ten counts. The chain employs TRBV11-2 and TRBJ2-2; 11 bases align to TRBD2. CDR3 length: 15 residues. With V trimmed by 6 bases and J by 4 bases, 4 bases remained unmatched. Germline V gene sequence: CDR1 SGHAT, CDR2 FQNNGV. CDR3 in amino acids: CASSYSGRGTGELFF. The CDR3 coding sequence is TGTGCCAGCAGTTATAGCGGGAGGGGCACCGGGGAGCTGTTTTTT.

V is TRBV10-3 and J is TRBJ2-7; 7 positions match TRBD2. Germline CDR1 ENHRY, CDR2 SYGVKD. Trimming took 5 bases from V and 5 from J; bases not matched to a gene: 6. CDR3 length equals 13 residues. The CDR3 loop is CAISQRLAHEQYF. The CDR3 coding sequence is TGTGCCATCAGTCAAAGACTAGCCCACGAGCAGTACTTC.

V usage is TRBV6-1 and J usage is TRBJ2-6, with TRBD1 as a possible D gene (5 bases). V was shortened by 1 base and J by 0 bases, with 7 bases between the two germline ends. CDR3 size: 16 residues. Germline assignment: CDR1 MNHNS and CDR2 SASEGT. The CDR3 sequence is CASSEGQISGANVLTF. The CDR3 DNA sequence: TGTGCCAGCAGTGAAGGACAGATCTCTGGGGCCAACGTCCTGACTTTC.

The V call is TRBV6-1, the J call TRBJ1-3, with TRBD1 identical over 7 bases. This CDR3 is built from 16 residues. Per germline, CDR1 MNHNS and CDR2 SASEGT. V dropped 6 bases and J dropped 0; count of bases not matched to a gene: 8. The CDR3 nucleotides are TGTGCCAGCAGGCCTCCGGACAGGAGCTCTGGAAACACCATATATTTT. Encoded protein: CASRPPDRSSGNTIYF.

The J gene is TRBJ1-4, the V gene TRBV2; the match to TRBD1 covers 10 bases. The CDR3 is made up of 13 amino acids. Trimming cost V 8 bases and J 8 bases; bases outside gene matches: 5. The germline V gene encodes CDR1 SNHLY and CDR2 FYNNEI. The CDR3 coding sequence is TGTGCCAGCGCCGGGACAGGGGCCGAAAAACTGTTTTTT. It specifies CASAGTGAEKLFF.

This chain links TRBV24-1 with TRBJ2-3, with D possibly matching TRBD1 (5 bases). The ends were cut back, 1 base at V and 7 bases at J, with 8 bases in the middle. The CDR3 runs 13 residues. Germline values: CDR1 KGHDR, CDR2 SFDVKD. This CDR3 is CATSDLTGNTQYF. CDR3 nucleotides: TGTGCCACCAGTGATTTAACAGGAAATACGCAGTATTTT.

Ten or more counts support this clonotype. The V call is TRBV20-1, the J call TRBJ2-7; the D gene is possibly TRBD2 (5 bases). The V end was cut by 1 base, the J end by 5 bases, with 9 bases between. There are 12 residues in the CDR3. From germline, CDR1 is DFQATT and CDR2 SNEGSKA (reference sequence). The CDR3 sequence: CSARALRDEQYF. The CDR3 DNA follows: TGCAGTGCTAGAGCATTGAGGGACGAGCAGTACTTC.

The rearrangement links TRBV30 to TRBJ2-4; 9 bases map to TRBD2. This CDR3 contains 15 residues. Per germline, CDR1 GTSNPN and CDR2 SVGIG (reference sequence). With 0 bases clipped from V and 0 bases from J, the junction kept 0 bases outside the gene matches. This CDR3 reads CAWSVLAGAKNIQYF. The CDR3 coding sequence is TGTGCCTGGAGTGTACTAGCGGGAGCCAAAAACATTCAGTACTTC.

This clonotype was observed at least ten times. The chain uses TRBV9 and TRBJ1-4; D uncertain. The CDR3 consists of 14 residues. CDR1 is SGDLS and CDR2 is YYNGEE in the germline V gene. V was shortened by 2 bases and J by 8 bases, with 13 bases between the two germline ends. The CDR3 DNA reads TGTGCCAGCAGCGTGGGAGCGGGTATGGAAAAACTGTTTTTT. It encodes CASSVGAGMEKLFF.

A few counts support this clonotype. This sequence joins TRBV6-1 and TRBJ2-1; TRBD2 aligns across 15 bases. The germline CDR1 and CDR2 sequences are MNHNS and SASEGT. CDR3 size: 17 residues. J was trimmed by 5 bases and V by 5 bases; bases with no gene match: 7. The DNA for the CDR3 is TGTGCCAGCAGTTACGGACTAGCGGGAGGGCCCCACAATGAGCAGTTCTTC. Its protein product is CASSYGLAGGPHNEQFF.

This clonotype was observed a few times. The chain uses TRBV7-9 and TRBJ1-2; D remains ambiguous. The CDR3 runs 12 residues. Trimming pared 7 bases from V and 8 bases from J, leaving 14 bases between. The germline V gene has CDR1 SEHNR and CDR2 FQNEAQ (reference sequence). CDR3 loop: CASIDPHGGYTF. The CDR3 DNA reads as TGTGCCAGCATCGACCCCCACGGGGGCTACACCTTC.

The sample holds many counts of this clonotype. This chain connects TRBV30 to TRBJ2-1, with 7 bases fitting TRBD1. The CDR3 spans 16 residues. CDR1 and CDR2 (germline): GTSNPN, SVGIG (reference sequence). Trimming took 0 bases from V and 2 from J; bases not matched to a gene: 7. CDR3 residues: CAWSVIGRGTYNEQFF. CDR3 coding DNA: TGTGCCTGGAGTGTAATTGGCAGGGGGACCTACAATGAGCAGTTCTTC.

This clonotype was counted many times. CDR3 loop: CASSLDGREGTDTQYF. In DNA form, the CDR3 reads TGTGCCAGCAGCTTAGACGGGCGGGAGGGCACAGATACGCAGTATTTT. V gene TRBV7-3 combines with J gene TRBJ2-3, with 8 bases lining up with TRBD2. The CDR3 runs to 16 residues. V trimming: 2 bases; J trimming: 1 base; junction bases outside the gene matches: 5. Germline assignment: CDR1 SGHTA and CDR2 FQGTGA.

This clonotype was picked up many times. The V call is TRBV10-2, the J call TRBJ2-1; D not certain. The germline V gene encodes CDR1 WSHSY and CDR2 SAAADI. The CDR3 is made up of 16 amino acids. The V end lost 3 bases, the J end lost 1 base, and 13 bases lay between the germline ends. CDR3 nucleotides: TGCGCCAGCAGTGACTGGAGTAGAAAGTCCTACAATGAGCAGTTCTTC. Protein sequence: CASSDWSRKSYNEQFF.

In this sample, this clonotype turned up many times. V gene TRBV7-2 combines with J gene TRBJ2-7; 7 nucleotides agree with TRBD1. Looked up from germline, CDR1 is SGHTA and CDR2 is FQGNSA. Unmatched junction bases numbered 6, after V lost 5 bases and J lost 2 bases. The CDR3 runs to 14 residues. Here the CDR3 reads CASSTRQGPYEQYF. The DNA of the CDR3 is TGTGCCAGCAGCACCAGACAGGGCCCCTACGAGCAGTACTTC.

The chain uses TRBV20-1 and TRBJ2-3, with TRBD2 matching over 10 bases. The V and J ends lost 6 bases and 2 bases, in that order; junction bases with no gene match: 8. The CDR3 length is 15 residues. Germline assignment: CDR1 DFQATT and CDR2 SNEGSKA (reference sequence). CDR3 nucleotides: TGCAGTGCCCGGCTAGCGGGAGTTGTCACAGATACGCAGTATTTT. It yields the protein CSARLAGVVTDTQYF.

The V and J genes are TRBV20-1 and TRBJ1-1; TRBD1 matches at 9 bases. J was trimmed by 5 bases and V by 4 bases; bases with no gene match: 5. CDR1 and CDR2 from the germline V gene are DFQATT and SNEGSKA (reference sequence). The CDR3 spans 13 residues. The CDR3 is CSANTGGWTEAFF. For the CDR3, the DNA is TGCAGTGCTAATACAGGGGGCTGGACTGAAGCTTTCTTT.

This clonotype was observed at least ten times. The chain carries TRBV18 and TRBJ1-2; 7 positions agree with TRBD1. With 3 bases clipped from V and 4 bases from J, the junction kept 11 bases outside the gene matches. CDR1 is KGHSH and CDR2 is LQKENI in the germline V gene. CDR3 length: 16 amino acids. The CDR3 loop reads CASSPSMTGNLYGYTF. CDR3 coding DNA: TGTGCCAGCTCACCTTCGATGACAGGGAACCTCTATGGCTACACCTTC.